The 24 T cell receptor beta chains listed next were all sequenced from one sample in a study of Graves' ophthalmopathy and Graves' hyperthyroidism. Investigators amplified TCR beta CDR3 regions from RNA transcripts. First-round RT-PCR used HTBI primers; second-round multiplex PCR followed. In TCRdb, the multiplex PCR reads were re-called with MiXCR into one record per CDR3 protein. The sample has hundreds of thousands of distinct CDR3 sequences, roughly 21% seen once. Sequencing used peripheral blood. These receptors all come from a woman aged 18-29 years with stable Graves' hyperthyroidism.

This clonotype was detected ten times or more. A much larger clone lies a single base off, so this may be a read error. The chain links TRBV6-2 or TRBV6-3 to TRBJ2-7, with TRBD1 identical over 9 bases. The length of the CDR3 is 14 residues. Per germline, CDR1 MNHEY and CDR2 SVGEGT. Losses at the gene ends were 2 bases for V and 3 bases for J; bases not matched to a gene: 2. The CDR3 spells CASSYGTGIYEQYF. In nucleotides, the CDR3 is TGTGCCAGCAGTTACGGGACAGGGATCTACGAGCAGTACTTC.

With respect to this clonotype: A much more abundant neighbour one base away suggests this may be a read error. CDR3 DNA sequence: TGTGCCAGCAGTAAAACGACAGGGGCTCCCTACGAGCAGTACTTC. This translates into CASSKTTGAPYEQYF. The J gene is TRBJ2-7, the V gene TRBV6-2 or TRBV6-3, with 8 bases matching TRBD1. Trimming removed 5 bases from V and 2 bases from J; junction bases left unmatched: 8. Germline lookup yields CDR1 MNHEY and CDR2 SVGEGT. CDR3 length: 15 residues.

In this sample, this clonotype turned up many times. This sequence joins TRBV20-1 and TRBJ2-7, with 7 bases fitting TRBD2. J was trimmed by 2 bases and V by 3 bases; bases with no gene match: 10. The CDR3 length is 15 residues. The V gene's germline CDR1 is DFQATT and CDR2 SNEGSKA (reference sequence). The CDR3 bases are TGCAGTGCTAGGGTAGCGGGTGGGGGTCCCTACGAGCAGTACTTC. Translating it yields CSARVAGGGPYEQYF.

The table lists this clonotype with many counts. The rearrangement uses TRBV20-1 and TRBJ1-5; D is uncertain. This CDR3 contains 13 residues. V lost 3 bases and J 5 bases, leaving 11 bases between the germline ends. The germline gives CDR1 DFQATT, CDR2 SNEGSKA (reference sequence). DNA of the CDR3: TGCAGTGCTAGTACGGGGAGGGATCAGCCCCAGCATTTT. It translates to CSASTGRDQPQHF.

This clonotype was detected only a few times. The chain joins TRBV7-9 to TRBJ1-2; 9 bases are a match to TRBD1. The CDR3 spans 15 residues. Trimming took 5 bases from V and 8 from J; bases not matched to a gene: 12. Germline CDR1 and CDR2: SEHNR and FQNEAQ (reference sequence). CDR3 nucleotides: TGTGCCAGCAGCCCTCAACAGGGGGCGCGGGGGGGCTACACCTTC. Its protein is CASSPQQGARGGYTF.

This clonotype was counted at least ten times. J is TRBJ2-5 and V is TRBV2; the match to TRBD2 covers 7 bases. The germline V gene encodes CDR1 SNHLY and CDR2 FYNNEI. With V trimmed by 5 bases and J by 5 bases, 5 bases remained unmatched. CDR3 length: 13 amino acids. DNA of the CDR3: TGTGCCAGCAGTTCTAGCGGCCGGGAGACCCAGTACTTC. This encodes CASSSSGRETQYF.

On this clonotype itself: A read error is likely, as this CDR3 ends without the conserved phenylalanine or tryptophan. V usage is TRBV6-4 and J usage is TRBJ1-2; D is uncertain. CDR1 and CDR2 from the germline V gene are MRHNA and SNTAGT. This CDR3 comprises 14 residues. Deletions cut 7 bases from V and 2 bases from J, with 14 bases between. CDR3 loop: CASIITALNYGYTC. Here the CDR3 DNA reads TGTGCCAGCATTATTACTGCCCTAAACTATGGCTACACCTGC.

This clonotype was seen repeatedly, ten times or more. The CDR3 does not end in the conserved phenylalanine or tryptophan, so this is likely a read error. The V gene is TRBV20-1, the J gene TRBJ2-3, with 7 bases aligning to TRBD1. The CDR3 spans 14 residues. Germline values: CDR1 DFQATT, CDR2 SNEGSKA (reference sequence). V shed 7 bases and J 3 bases; nucleotides not matched to a gene: 10. The CDR3 spells CSGKRDSVTDTQYL. Written as DNA, the CDR3 is TGCAGTGGAAAACGGGACAGCGTTACAGATACGCAGTATCTT.

This clonotype turned up a few times. The CDR3 coding sequence is TGTGCCAGCAATGACAGGGGGAGCTCCTACGAGCAGTACTTC. Protein product: CASNDRGSSYEQYF. V and J are TRBV6-2 or TRBV6-3 and TRBJ2-7; 9 bases match TRBD1. Per germline, CDR1 MNHEY and CDR2 SVGEGT. V shed 7 bases and J 0 bases; nucleotides not matched to a gene: 4. CDR3 length: 14 residues.

This clonotype was found a few times. J is TRBJ1-6 and V is TRBV25-1; maybe TRBD1 (6 bases). Trimming took 2 bases from V and 7 from J, leaving 6 bases between them. The CDR3 runs to 13 residues. The germline V gene encodes CDR1 MGHDK and CDR2 SYGVNS. The chain's CDR3 is CASSEQGNSPLHF. The CDR3 bases are TGTGCCAGCAGTGAACAGGGGAATTCACCCCTCCACTTT.

CDR3 nucleotide sequence: TGTGCCACCAGCGGCGCGGGGAACTATGGCTACACCTTC. Protein product: CATSGAGNYGYTF. The chain carries TRBV15 and TRBJ1-2; D gene ambiguous. With 5 bases removed from V and 2 bases from J, the gap between germline ends came to 9 bases. Germline CDR1 reads LNHNV; CDR2 reads YYDKDF (reference sequence). CDR3 size: 13 residues. The whole variable domain, remainder taken from reference TRBV15 and TRBJ1-2, is DAMVIQNPRYQVTQFGKPVTLSCSQTLNHNVMYWYQQKSSQAPKLLFHYYDKDFNNEADTPDNFQSRRPNTSFCFLDIRSPGLGDTAMYLCATSGAGNYGYTFGSGTRLTVV.

This clonotype was detected ten times or more. The V and J genes are TRBV6-4 and TRBJ2-2; possibly TRBD2 for D (5 bases). The V gene's germline CDR1 is MRHNA and CDR2 SNTAGT. Trimming took off 4 bases at V and 12 bases at J, with 21 bases between the two ends. CDR3 length: 15 amino acids. This CDR3 reads CASSARTWGKEQLFF. For the CDR3, the DNA is TGTGCCAGCAGTGCCCGGACTTGGGGAAAGGAGCAGCTGTTTTTT.

The sample holds many counts of this clonotype. J is TRBJ1-1 and V is TRBV6-2 or TRBV6-3; D is unclear. The V end was cut by 7 bases, the J end by 3 bases, with 12 bases between. The germline V gene encodes CDR1 MNHEY and CDR2 SVGEGT. The CDR3 extends over 13 amino acids. CDR3 residues: CASMRTAYTEAFF. In nucleotides, the CDR3 is TGTGCCAGCATGAGGACCGCTTACACTGAAGCTTTCTTT.

This clonotype was observed at least ten times. The chain employs TRBV6-4 and TRBJ1-3; D is ambiguous. Germline values: CDR1 MRHNA, CDR2 SNTAGT. The CDR3 is 17 residues long. V gave up 6 bases and J gave up 4 bases, with 22 bases separating them. The CDR3 bases are TGTGCCAGCAGGCCCCACTTTCTTAGACTTCTCGGAAACACCATATATTTT. It codes for CASRPHFLRLLGNTIYF.

The CDR3 protein is CSARDRGRGWYEQYF. The CDR3 region has the DNA TGCAGTGCTAGGGACAGGGGGCGCGGTTGGTACGAGCAGTACTTC. This chain links TRBV20-1 with TRBJ2-7; 11 positions match TRBD1. Germline V gene lookup returns CDR1 DFQATT and CDR2 SNEGSKA (reference sequence). This CDR3 region has 15 residues. J was trimmed by 4 bases and V by 3 bases; bases with no gene match: 8.

V gene TRBV12-3 or TRBV12-4 combines with J gene TRBJ2-7; a weak D match, TRBD2 (5 bases). Trimming removed 4 bases at V and 7 bases at J, with 23 bases between. The CDR3 loop spans 16 amino acids. DNA for the CDR3: TGTGCCAGCAGTTACTCTGAGGGCCTCGAGGGCCTGGAGCAGTACTTC. Residues: CASSYSEGLEGLEQYF.

As regards this clonotype: This may stem from a read error, because a much larger clone lies one nucleotide away. V and J are TRBV30 and TRBJ1-2, with a weak D call TRBD1 (6 bases). V lost 2 bases, J lost 8 bases, and 12 bases lay in between. The length of the CDR3 is 12 residues. The V gene's germline CDR1 is GTSNPN and CDR2 SVGIG (reference sequence). The CDR3: CAWSPRGRGYTF. The CDR3 DNA follows: TGTGCCTGGAGTCCCAGGGGTAGGGGCTACACCTTC.

This clonotype was detected ten times or more. The rearrangement joins TRBV2 to TRBJ2-7, with 8 bases fitting TRBD1. V lost 3 bases to trimming and J lost 3 bases; unmatched junction nucleotides: 13. Looked up from germline, CDR1 is SNHLY and CDR2 is FYNNEI. The CDR3 is 17 residues long. CDR3 sequence: CASSEGTGEPTVYEQYF. CDR3 sequence (DNA): TGTGCCAGCAGTGAGGGGACAGGAGAGCCCACGGTCTACGAGCAGTACTTC.

In this sample, this clonotype turned up many times. V is TRBV30 and J is TRBJ2-5; no clear D. Trimming took 3 bases from V and 0 from J, leaving 2 bases between them. The CDR3 contains 11 residues. Per the germline V gene, CDR1 is GTSNPN and CDR2 is SVGIG (reference sequence). The CDR3 loop is CAWSHQETQYF. CDR3 DNA sequence: TGTGCCTGGAGCCACCAAGAGACCCAGTACTTC.

This clonotype was detected many times. The CDR3: CASSQDIQGGNSPLHF. CDR3 in DNA: TGCGCCAGCAGCCAAGATATACAGGGCGGTAATTCACCCCTCCACTTT. This chain links TRBV4-3 with TRBJ1-6; a weak D match, TRBD1 (6 bases). Germline V lookup: CDR1 LGHNA, CDR2 YSLEER. The CDR3 is 16 residues long. The V and J ends lost 0 bases and 6 bases respectively, with 12 bases between them.

The V and J genes are TRBV6-2 or TRBV6-3 and TRBJ2-2; D gene uncertain. The CDR3 sequence is 13 residues long. V lost 5 bases, J lost 6 bases, and 10 bases lay in between. Germline values: CDR1 MNHEY, CDR2 SVGEGT. Here the CDR3 DNA reads TGTGCCAGCAGTGTACTGCGTTCCGGGGAGCTGTTTTTT. Protein product: CASSVLRSGELFF.

The sample holds a few counts of this clonotype. The V and J genes are TRBV28 and TRBJ1-1; the D gene is possibly TRBD1 (6 bases). V lost 4 bases to trimming and J lost 4 bases, with 25 bases between them. The CDR3 length is 18 residues. Per the germline V gene, CDR1 is MDHEN and CDR2 is SYDVKM. CDR3 bases: TGTGCCAGCAGTTCCCGGGGCGGACAGCCCTACGGAAGCACTGAAGCTTTCTTT. This codes for CASSSRGGQPYGSTEAFF.

V usage is TRBV28 and J usage is TRBJ2-7, with a possible D match to TRBD1 (6 bases). The CDR3 consists of 13 residues. Trimming took 4 bases from V and 6 from J, leaving 13 bases between them. From germline, CDR1 is MDHEN and CDR2 SYDVKM. CDR3 coding DNA: TGTGCCAGCAGTTCGAATGACAGGCTCGAGCAGTACTTC. It is translated as CASSSNDRLEQYF. The full variable domain, with the rest looked up from reference TRBV28 and TRBJ2-7, is DVKVTQSSRYLVKRTGEKVFLECVQDMDHENMFWYRQDPGLGLRLIYFSYDVKMKEKGDIPEGYSVSREKKERFSLILESASTNQTSMYLCASSSNDRLEQYFGPGTRLTVT.

V gene TRBV12-3 or TRBV12-4 combines with J gene TRBJ1-5; D is undetermined. Trimming removed 6 bases at V and 8 bases at J, with 11 bases between. The CDR3 totals 12 residues. This CDR3 reads CASRRAVEPQHF. The CDR3, as DNA: TGTGCCAGCAGGAGGGCCGTTGAGCCCCAGCATTTT.